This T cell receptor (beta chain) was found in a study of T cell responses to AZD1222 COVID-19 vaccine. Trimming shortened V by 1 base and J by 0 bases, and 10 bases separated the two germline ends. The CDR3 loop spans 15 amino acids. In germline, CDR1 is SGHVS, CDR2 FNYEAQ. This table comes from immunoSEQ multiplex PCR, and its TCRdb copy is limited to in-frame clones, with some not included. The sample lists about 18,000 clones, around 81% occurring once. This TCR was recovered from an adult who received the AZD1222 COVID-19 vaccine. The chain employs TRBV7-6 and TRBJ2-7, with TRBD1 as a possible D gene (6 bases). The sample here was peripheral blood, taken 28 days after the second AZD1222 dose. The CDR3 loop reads CASSLEQGFSYEQYF. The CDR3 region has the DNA TGTGCCAGCAGCTTAGAACAGGGATTCTCCTACGAGCAGTACTTC.